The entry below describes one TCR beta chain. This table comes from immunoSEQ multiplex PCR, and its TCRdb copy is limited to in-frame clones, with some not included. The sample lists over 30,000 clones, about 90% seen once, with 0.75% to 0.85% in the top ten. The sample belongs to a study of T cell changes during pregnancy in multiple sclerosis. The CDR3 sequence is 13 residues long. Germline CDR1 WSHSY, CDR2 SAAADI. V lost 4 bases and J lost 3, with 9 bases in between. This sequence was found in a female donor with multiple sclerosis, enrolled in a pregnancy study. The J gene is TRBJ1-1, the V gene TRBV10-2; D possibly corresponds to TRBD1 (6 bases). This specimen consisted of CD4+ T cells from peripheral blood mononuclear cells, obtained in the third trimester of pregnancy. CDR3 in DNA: TGCGCCAGCAGTGTAGAGGGGGACACTGAAGCTTTCTTT. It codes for CASSVEGDTEAFF.